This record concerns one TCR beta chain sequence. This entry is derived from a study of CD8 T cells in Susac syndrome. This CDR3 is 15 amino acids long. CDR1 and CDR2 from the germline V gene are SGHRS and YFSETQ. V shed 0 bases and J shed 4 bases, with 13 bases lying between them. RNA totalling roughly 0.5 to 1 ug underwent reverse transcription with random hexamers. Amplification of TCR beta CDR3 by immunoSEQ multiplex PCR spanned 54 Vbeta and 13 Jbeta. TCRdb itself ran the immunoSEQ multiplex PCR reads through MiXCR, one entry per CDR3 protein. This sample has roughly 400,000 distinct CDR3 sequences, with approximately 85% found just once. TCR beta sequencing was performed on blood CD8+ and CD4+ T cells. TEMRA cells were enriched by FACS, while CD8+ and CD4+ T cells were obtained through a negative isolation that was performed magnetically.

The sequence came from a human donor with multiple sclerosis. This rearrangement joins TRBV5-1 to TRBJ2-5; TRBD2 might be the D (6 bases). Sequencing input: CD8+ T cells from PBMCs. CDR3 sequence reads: CASSLAFGGLETQYF. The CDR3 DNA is TGCGCCAGCAGCTTGGCCTTCGGGGGTTTAGAGACCCAGTACTTC.